The TCR beta chain described here comes from a study of shared clonotypes between healthy human individuals. Profiled with immunoSEQ multiplex PCR; TCRdb holds only in-frame clones, not every one. Among roughly 1,500,000 clones, around 98.5% were seen once, and the ten largest hold about 0.34%. As regards this clone: The antigen remains unidentified.

General study findings and limits: Estimated richness values were generally larger in naive subsets than in memory subsets. Rarefaction analysis demonstrated incomplete sorted-subset sequencing notwithstanding large depth. Non-shared clonotypes were found to have lower generation probabilities than the clonotypes that were shared by all four of the sorted-subset donors.

Trimming took off 9 bases at V and 7 bases at J, with 12 bases between the two ends. Germline V lookup: CDR1 MNHEY, CDR2 SVGAGI. The CDR3 spans 11 residues. V usage is TRBV6-5 and J usage is TRBJ2-5; D gene unclear. Sequenced: naive CD4+ T cells sorted from blood. Sample subset: CD45RA+ positively selected. The TCR comes from a man aged 25 to 45 in good health. This CDR3 reads CASGDGGTQYF. Written as DNA, the CDR3 is TGTGCCAGTGGGGATGGTGGGACCCAGTACTTC.